Below, one TCR beta chain is given with its context. Its antigen is currently not known. There are no base qualities to consult, and no much larger clone falls within one base. The donors were healthy, HIV-negative adults who had no recently reported acute infections or vaccinations. Every donor was a Caucasian adult residing in Nashville, Tennessee, USA. Magnetic negative selection was used to enrich CD4+ T cells, after which naive cells were positively selected on CD45RA and the negative fraction became the memory subset. After blood collection by leukapheresis, PBMCs were isolated using Ficoll-Histopaque density gradient centrifugation and then cryopreserved in the vapor phase of liquid nitrogen. Purity and quantity of every magnetically sorted T cell population were checked by analytical flow cytometry. Genomic DNA was isolated from each sorted fraction and quantified by UV absorbance on a Nanodrop 2000c.

This entry comes from a study of shared clonotypes between healthy human individuals (dated by TCRdb to 2018 to 2020). Regarding the research as a whole: The cohort comprised a couple of women and a few men aged 18 to 49 years. For each donor, three plates each were used for CD4 naive and CD4 memory, two plates were used for CD8 naive, and one plate was used for CD8 memory. The study deeply sequenced blood TCR repertoires of five healthy adults to estimate repertoire size and the extent of clonotype sharing between individuals. To increase sequencing depth and limit assay-specific biases, different laboratories used diverse techniques to prepare libraries and sequence TCR repertoires. Leukapheresis yielded between about 0.94 and 10 billion PBMCs per donor.

The V end gives up 8 bases and the J end 8 bases, leaving 9 bases in the junction not matched to a gene. The germline V gene supplies CDR1 SNHLY and CDR2 FYNNEI. Spanning cysteine to phenylalanine, the CDR3 consists of 13 amino acids. The retained sequence is limited to the CDR3, 39 bases, with the frame set at the first base. Study-wide findings and limitations: Because the study included a small number of donors, the genetic and exposure-history diversity represented was limited. Incomplete sequencing was indicated by rarefaction of sorted-subset datasets, despite the large sequencing depth. Pairwise subsampling indicated that sequencing depth was expected to affect the degree of clonotype sharing among donors. Sampling was restricted to blood, and TCR repertoires in tissue are likely to differ from TCR repertoires in blood. Larger estimated clonotype richness was generally found for naive subsets than for memory subsets. Clonotypes shared by all four sorted-subset donors showed higher generation probabilities than non-shared clonotypes. Across a handful of donors, around 5.4% of naive CD4, approximately 4% of naive CD8, around 2.5% of memory CD4, and about 0.44% of memory CD8 clonotypes were shared.

Using the deep immunoSEQ assay, multiplex PCR amplified TCR CDR3 regions from genomic DNA. Extracted genomic DNA from each cell subset was distributed evenly across all wells of several immunoSEQ 96-well plates, and each plate was treated as a replicate. For sorted subsets, 150 to 250 ng genomic DNA, equal to 30,000 to 35,000 T cell genomes, was loaded into each replicate PCR. Purified libraries were quantified with a Qubit 3.0 fluorometer, sized on a Bioanalyzer 2100, and re-quantified with the KAPA Library Quantification kit. A separate single-read 150-cycle Illumina NextSeq 550 flow cell was used to sequence each immunoSEQ 96-well plate. On the study's bioinformatics: Because the immunoSEQ output included only junctional sequences and no quality scores, the filtering could not be the same as the filtering used for full-length reads. To assign V/J genes and CDR3, sequences were annotated against IMGT germline references using PyIR, a Python wrapper for IgBLAST v1.9. Reads were filtered out if the reads had weak V/J assignments (E-value above 1e-6), no CDR3, stop codons, out-of-frame junctions, or ambiguous translated residues. A V3J clonotype was defined by an identical inferred V gene, J gene, and CDR3 amino acid sequence. To compute the percentage overlap between repertoires, the number of shared unique clonotypes was divided by the size of the smaller repertoire. Repertoire richness was assessed with RTK rarefaction, the Chao1 estimator, and Recon v2.1 estimates of unobserved clonotypes. Generation probabilities for all TCRbeta clonotypes obtained by the gDNA method from a handful of donors were computed using OLGA. Sourced from immuneACCESS, this table was stored by TCRdb with only in-frame sequences that have V and J called. A share of the clones is absent; for the studies checked, an unresolved V gene accounts for under half, and the remainder has no known explanation. Clone size and the V and J calls come from that table; the DNA yielded D and trimming. This sample lists over 850,000 clones; around 82% were detected once. The ten top clones hold roughly 0.65% of the sample.

The sequencing sample was made of memory CD4+ T cells from PBMCs. This specimen's cell subset or site label, interpreted: CD45RA-negative fraction. This receptor was identified in a man younger than 35 in good health. Some clones in this sample may be carry-over from other donors' samples. The V and J segments used are TRBV2 and TRBJ1-1, with 9 junctional bases fitting TRBD1. The DNA sequence follows: TGTGCCAGCGCGCGACTAGACAGGGGGGAAGCTTTCTTT. This yields the protein CASARLDRGEAFF.